The 30 T cell receptor beta chains given below trace back to one sample, sequenced in a study of blood T cell repertoires in COVID-19. Sequencing was performed with immunoSEQ multiplex PCR; in TCRdb, only in-frame clones are kept and a portion is missing. The table includes about 120,000 clones, 82% detected once. The sample was peripheral blood. Every receptor here comes from a woman in her sixties or seventies with acute or convalescent COVID-19.

V gene TRBV5-1 combines with J gene TRBJ1-6; D gene ambiguous. The CDR3 extends over 15 amino acids. Germline V CDR1 and CDR2: SGHRS, YFSETQ. With 0 bases removed from V and 7 bases from J, the gap between germline ends came to 11 bases. The CDR3, as DNA: TGCGCCAGCAGCTTGGATTCCCCCAGGAATTCACCCCTCCACTTT. It specifies CASSLDSPRNSPLHF.

The rearrangement uses TRBV19 and TRBJ1-3; D remains unclear. CDR1 and CDR2 from the germline V gene are LNHDA and SQIVND (reference sequence). The V gene lost 7 bases and the J gene lost 8 bases, with 18 bases spanning the gap. This CDR3 has 14 residues. The CDR3 sequence: CASTPGGILDTIYF. The CDR3 nucleotides are TGTGCCAGTACCCCAGGAGGGATTCTAGACACCATATATTTT.

The chain links TRBV7-2 to TRBJ2-3; no definite D call. Germline V CDR1 and CDR2: SGHTA, FQGNSA. This CDR3 is built from 13 residues. Deletions cut 3 bases from V and 3 bases from J, with 7 bases between. The CDR3 protein is CASSLQRTDTQYF. Written as DNA, the CDR3 is TGTGCCAGCAGCTTGCAGAGGACAGATACGCAGTATTTT.

The chain combines TRBV12-3 or TRBV12-4 with TRBJ1-1, with D unresolved. Trimming stripped 6 bases from V and 3 bases from J, with 8 bases between. This CDR3 is built from 12 residues. CDR3 in amino acids: CASSYSDTEAFF. CDR3 nucleotide sequence: TGTGCCAGCAGCTACTCGGACACTGAAGCTTTCTTT.

This clone was picked up one time. The chain uses TRBV4-2 and TRBJ1-6; maybe TRBD1 (5 bases). The V and J ends lost 1 base and 6 bases respectively, with 16 bases between them. The CDR3 extends over 17 amino acids. Germline assignment: CDR1 LGHNA and CDR2 YNFKEQ. The CDR3 is CASSQGVPRAVNSPLHF. In DNA, the CDR3 is TGTGCCAGCAGCCAAGGAGTTCCCAGGGCCGTTAATTCACCCCTCCACTTT.

The CDR3 is CASSQVTATNEKLFF. CDR3 sequence (DNA): TGCGCCAGCAGCCAAGTCACAGCAACTAATGAAAAACTGTTTTTT. The rearrangement links TRBV4-1 to TRBJ1-4, with unresolved D. Trimming took 1 base from V and 0 from J, leaving 6 bases between them. The CDR3 runs 15 residues. The germline V gene encodes CDR1 MGHRA and CDR2 YSYEKL.

The rearrangement uses TRBV24-1 and TRBJ2-5; tentatively, D is TRBD1 (5 bases). This CDR3 contains 13 residues. Germline V gene data show CDR1 as KGHDR and CDR2 as SFDVKD. Trimming stripped 2 bases from V and 3 bases from J, with 6 bases between. The CDR3 bases are TGTGCCACCAGTGATTACAGGAAAGAGACCCAGTACTTC. Translated: CATSDYRKETQYF.

The chain is built from TRBV11-2 and TRBJ1-1; D call uncertain. V lost 1 base, J lost 4 bases, and 10 bases lay in between. CDR1 is SGHAT, CDR2 FQNNGV, per germline. The CDR3 totals 14 residues. The CDR3 coding sequence is TGTGCCAGCAGCTTAGCGGGGTTTAGCACTGAAGCTTTCTTT. It specifies CASSLAGFSTEAFF.

With respect to this clone: The junction departs from germline at one end; a sequencing error may be responsible. Within the sample, other DNA sequences also encode this same CDR3. This chain joins TRBV30 and TRBJ1-2, with unresolved D. The germline V gene encodes CDR1 GTSNPN and CDR2 SVGIG (reference sequence). The CDR3 has 14 amino acids. The CDR3, as DNA: TGCGCCTGTCGACGAGGGAGGTTTGGGGATGGCTACACCTTC. Protein sequence: CACRRGRFGDGYTF.

V usage is TRBV5-8 and J usage is TRBJ1-1, with 7 bases fitting TRBD1. CDR1 SGHTS and CDR2 YDEGEE come from the germline V gene. The CDR3 consists of 16 residues. V trimming: 6 bases; J trimming: 10 bases; junction bases outside the gene matches: 21. The CDR3 reads CASTRITGASGGVAFF. CDR3 nucleotide sequence: TGTGCCAGCACCCGTATTACAGGGGCCTCTGGGGGTGTAGCTTTCTTT. Full variable domain (remainder filled in from reference TRBV5-8 and TRBJ1-1): EAGVTQSPTHLIKTRGQQATLRCSPISGHTSVYWYQQALGLGLQFLLWYDEGEERNRGNFPPRFSGRQFPNYSSELNVNALELEDSALYLCASTRITGASGGVAFFGQGTRLTVV.

This clone is a singleton in its sample. This rearrangement joins TRBV5-4 to TRBJ2-2; 7 nucleotides line up with TRBD1. CDR3 size: 15 residues. V gave up 0 bases and J gave up 6 bases; unmatched junction bases: 5. Germline V gene data show CDR1 as SGHNT and CDR2 as YYREEE (reference sequence). The CDR3, as DNA: TGTGCCAGCAGCTTGGAAGTTAGGGGGCCCGGGGAGCTGTTTTTT. Residues: CASSLEVRGPGELFF.

The chain carries TRBV14 and TRBJ1-1; tentatively, D is TRBD1 (6 bases). CDR3 length: 13 amino acids. V gave up 0 bases and J gave up 8 bases, with 10 bases separating them. CDR1 and CDR2 from the germline V gene are SGHDN and FVKESK. CDR3 coding DNA: TGTGCCAGCAGCCAAGATCGGGGGGCAGAAGCTTTCTTT. This sequence encodes CASSQDRGAEAFF.

The sample holds one count of this clone. The rearrangement joins TRBV7-9 to TRBJ1-1; D ambiguous. V was trimmed by 5 bases and J by 0 bases, leaving 10 bases between them. The CDR3 extends over 14 amino acids. Germline assignment: CDR1 SEHNR and CDR2 FQNEAQ (reference sequence). DNA of the CDR3: TGTGCCAGCAGCCAAACTACGCTGAACACTGAAGCTTTCTTT. It codes for CASSQTTLNTEAFF.

The chain joins TRBV11-1 to TRBJ2-1, with 11 bases lining up with TRBD2. Trimming cost V 5 bases and J 5 bases; bases outside gene matches: 5. Germline V CDR1 and CDR2: SGHAT, FQDESV (reference sequence). The CDR3 loop spans 15 amino acids. The CDR3 sequence is CASSLTSGVDNEQFF. The CDR3 DNA is TGTGCCAGCAGCCTGACTAGCGGGGTCGACAATGAGCAGTTCTTC.

The chain combines TRBV2 with TRBJ2-1; 7 positions agree with TRBD1. Germline V CDR1 and CDR2: SNHLY, FYNNEI. The J segment lost 5 bases and the V segment lost 6 bases, leaving 7 bases of the junction unmatched. This CDR3 is built from 14 residues. Here the CDR3 reads CASSKGQLNNEQFF. The CDR3 bases are TGTGCCAGCAGCAAGGGACAGCTAAACAATGAGCAGTTCTTC.

This clone was counted between two and nine times. The gene calls are TRBV7-9 and TRBJ2-1; TRBD2 agrees at 13 bases. The ends lost 5 bases at V and 6 bases at J; junction bases unmatched: 4. The CDR3 has 15 residues. Looked up from germline, CDR1 is SEHNR and CDR2 is FQNEAQ (reference sequence). In nucleotides, the CDR3 is TGTGCCAGCAGCATTGGACTAGCGGGGGTCAATGAGCAGTTCTTC. This gives the protein CASSIGLAGVNEQFF.

This clone was detected only a few times. The rearrangement uses TRBV6-1 and TRBJ1-4; a weak D match, TRBD1 (5 bases). V was clipped by 2 bases and J by 3 bases, with 13 bases between them. Germline CDR1 and CDR2: MNHNS and SASEGT. The CDR3 extends over 16 amino acids. Written as DNA, the CDR3 is TGTGCCAGCAGTGAACCAGGAGGGGCACCTAATGAAAAACTGTTTTTT. Its translation is CASSEPGGAPNEKLFF.

The genes are TRBV29-1 and TRBJ1-1; 7 bases match TRBD1. The CDR3 is 12 residues long. Germline CDR1 and CDR2: SQVTM and ANQGSEA. The V and J ends lost 3 bases and 4 bases, in that order; junction bases with no gene match: 2. The CDR3 region is CSVDRGSTEAFF. For the CDR3, the DNA is TGCAGCGTTGACAGGGGGAGCACTGAAGCTTTCTTT.

V is TRBV29-1 and J is TRBJ1-2; tentative D call: TRBD1 (5 bases). V dropped 5 bases and J dropped 4 bases, with 11 bases sitting between them. CDR3 size: 12 residues. Germline CDR1 and CDR2: SQVTM and ANQGSEA. Written as DNA, the CDR3 is TGCAGCGTTCGGTCAGGGTCCTATGGCTACACCTTC. It translates to CSVRSGSYGYTF.

The chain employs TRBV3-1 (or the pseudogene TRBV3-2) and TRBJ1-2, with D uncertain. Trimming stripped 1 base from V and 2 bases from J, with 8 bases between. CDR1 and CDR2 from the germline V gene are LGHDT and YNNKEL (reference sequence). The CDR3 contains 14 residues. The CDR3 protein is CASSQGWENYGYTF. The CDR3 DNA follows: TGTGCCAGCAGCCAAGGTTGGGAGAACTATGGCTACACCTTC.

This clone appeared once. The chain has TRBV6-5 and TRBJ1-2; D call uncertain. This CDR3 spans 13 amino acids. The V gene lost 4 bases and the J gene lost 8 bases, with 14 bases spanning the gap. The V gene's germline CDR1 is MNHEY and CDR2 SVGAGI. CDR3 coding DNA: TGTGCCAGCAGTTTCCCGATGGGCTTGGGCTACACCTTC. It encodes CASSFPMGLGYTF.

The chain has TRBV19 and TRBJ2-3; 12 nucleotides align to TRBD1. Looked up from germline, CDR1 is LNHDA and CDR2 is SQIVND (reference sequence). V shed 10 bases and J 8 bases; nucleotides not matched to a gene: 10. The CDR3 spans 14 residues. Here the CDR3 DNA reads TGTGCCACCGCGGGGGACAGGGGGCTCCCTACGCAGTATTTT. It codes for CATAGDRGLPTQYF.

This clone turned up a few times. V gene TRBV7-9 combines with J gene TRBJ1-2; 7 bases are a match to TRBD1. CDR3 length equals 15 residues. Germline V gene sequence: CDR1 SEHNR, CDR2 FQNEAQ (reference sequence). V trimming: 4 bases; J trimming: 6 bases; junction bases outside the gene matches: 11. The CDR3 bases are TGTGCCAGCAGCTGGTGGCAGGGGGGTTCGAATGGCTACACCTTC. Its translation is CASSWWQGGSNGYTF.

This clone was found a few times. The CDR3 DNA reads as TGCGCCAGCAGCTTCGGACAGGGGGATGAAAAACTGTTTTTT. Translated, it gives CASSFGQGDEKLFF. V is TRBV5-1 and J is TRBJ1-4; 10 bases fit TRBD1. The J segment lost 6 bases and the V segment lost 2 bases, leaving 1 base of the junction unmatched. The CDR3 contains 14 residues. CDR1 and CDR2 from the germline V gene are SGHRS and YFSETQ.

This clone appeared a single time. The rearrangement links TRBV18 to TRBJ1-5; D is ambiguous. Germline CDR1 is KGHSH and CDR2 is LQKENI. The V end was cut by 3 bases, the J end by 7 bases, with 7 bases between. This CDR3 region has 12 residues. The CDR3 nucleotides are TGTGCCAGCTCACCTTCCGGGCAGCCCCAGCATTTT. Translating it yields CASSPSGQPQHF.

The chain has TRBV2 and TRBJ1-1; tentatively, D is TRBD1 (5 bases). This CDR3 is 11 amino acids long. CDR1 is SNHLY, CDR2 FYNNEI, per germline. V was clipped by 7 bases and J by 5 bases, with 8 bases between them. CDR3 nucleotide sequence: TGTGCCAGCACGGGGGAGACTGAAGCTTTCTTT. Translation: CASTGETEAFF.

In its sample, this clone was seen a few times. The CDR3 sequence: CASSAGGTTEAFF. In DNA, the CDR3 is TGCGCCAGCAGTGCTGGGGGGACCACTGAAGCTTTCTTT. The rearrangement uses TRBV5-1 and TRBJ1-1, with a weak D call TRBD1 (5 bases). The germline CDR1 and CDR2 sequences are SGHRS and YFSETQ. The CDR3 runs to 13 residues. Trimming removed 5 bases at V and 4 bases at J, with 12 bases between.

V gene TRBV5-1 combines with J gene TRBJ2-1; 8 bases are a match to TRBD2. Germline CDR1 SGHRS, CDR2 YFSETQ. With 1 base clipped from V and 7 bases from J, the junction kept 7 bases outside the gene matches. The CDR3 length is 15 residues. CDR3 in DNA: TGCGCCAGCAGCTTGATAGCGGGGTCCGGGAATGAGCAGTTCTTC. Its translation: CASSLIAGSGNEQFF.

This clone was found a few times. CDR3 nucleotides: TGTGCCAGCAGCCCGTTTGCGGGGGGTTACAATGAGCAGTTCTTC. Residues: CASSPFAGGYNEQFF. The chain recombines TRBV7-9 with TRBJ2-1, with 8 bases that match TRBD2. Per the germline V gene, CDR1 is SEHNR and CDR2 is FQNEAQ (reference sequence). The ends lost 5 bases at V and 4 bases at J; junction bases unmatched: 7. The CDR3 extends over 15 amino acids. Using reference TRBV7-9 and TRBJ2-1 for the parts outside the CDR3, the full variable domain is DTGVSQNPRHKITKRGQNVTFRCDPISEHNRLYWYRQTLGQGPEFLTYFQNEAQLEKSRLLSDRFSAERPKGSFSTLEIQRTEQGDSAMYLCASSPFAGGYNEQFFGPGTRLTVL.

This clone was counted once. The chain recombines TRBV7-9 with TRBJ1-1; 10 bases agree with TRBD1. The CDR3 extends over 13 amino acids. Per germline, CDR1 SEHNR and CDR2 FQNEAQ (reference sequence). The trim removed 0 bases at V and 8 bases at J, leaving 0 bases unmatched. CDR3 DNA: TGTGCCAGCAGCTTAGCGGACAGGGGGGAAGCTTTCTTT. Translated, it gives CASSLADRGEAFF.